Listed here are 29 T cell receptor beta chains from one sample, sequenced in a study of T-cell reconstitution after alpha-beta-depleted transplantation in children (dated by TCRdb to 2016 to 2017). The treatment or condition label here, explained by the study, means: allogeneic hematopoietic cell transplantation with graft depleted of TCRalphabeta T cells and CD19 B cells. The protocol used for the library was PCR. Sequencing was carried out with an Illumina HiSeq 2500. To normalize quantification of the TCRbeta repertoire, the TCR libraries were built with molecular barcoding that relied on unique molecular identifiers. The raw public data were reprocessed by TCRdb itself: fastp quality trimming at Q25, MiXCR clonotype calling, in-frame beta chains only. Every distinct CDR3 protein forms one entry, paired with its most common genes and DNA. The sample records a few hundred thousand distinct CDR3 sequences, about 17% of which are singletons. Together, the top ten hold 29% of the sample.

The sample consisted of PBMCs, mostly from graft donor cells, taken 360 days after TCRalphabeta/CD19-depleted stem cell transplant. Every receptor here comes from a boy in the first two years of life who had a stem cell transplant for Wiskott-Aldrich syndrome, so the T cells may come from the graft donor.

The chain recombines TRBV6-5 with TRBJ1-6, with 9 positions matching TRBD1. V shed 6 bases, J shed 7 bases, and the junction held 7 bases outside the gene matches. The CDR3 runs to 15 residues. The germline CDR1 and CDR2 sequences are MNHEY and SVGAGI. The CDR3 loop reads CASSRRGTGNSPLHF. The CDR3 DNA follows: TGTGCCAGCAGCCGAAGGGGGACAGGGAATTCACCCCTCCACTTT.

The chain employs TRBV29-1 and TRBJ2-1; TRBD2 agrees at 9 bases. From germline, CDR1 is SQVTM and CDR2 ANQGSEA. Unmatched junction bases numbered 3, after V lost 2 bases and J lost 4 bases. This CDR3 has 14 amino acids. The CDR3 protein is CSVERLAGYNEQFF. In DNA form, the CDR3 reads TGCAGCGTTGAACGGCTAGCGGGGTACAATGAGCAGTTCTTC.

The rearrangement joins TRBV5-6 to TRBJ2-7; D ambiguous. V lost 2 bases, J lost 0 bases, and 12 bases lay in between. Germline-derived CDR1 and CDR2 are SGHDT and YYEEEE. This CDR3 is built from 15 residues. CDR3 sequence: CASSFGYSSSYEQYF. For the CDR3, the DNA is TGTGCCAGCAGCTTCGGGTACAGTTCCTCCTACGAGCAGTACTTC. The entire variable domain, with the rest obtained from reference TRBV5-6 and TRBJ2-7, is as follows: DAGVTQSPTHLIKTRGQQVTLRCSPKSGHDTVSWYQQALGQGPQFIFQYYEEEERQRGNFPDRFSGHQFPNYSSELNVNALLLGDSALYLCASSFGYSSSYEQYFGPGTRLTVT.

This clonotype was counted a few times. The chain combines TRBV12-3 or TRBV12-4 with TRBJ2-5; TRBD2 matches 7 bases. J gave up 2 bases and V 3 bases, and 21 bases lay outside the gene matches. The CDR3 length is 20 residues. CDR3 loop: CASSFGVAGVHRSFQETQYF. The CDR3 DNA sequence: TGTGCCAGCAGTTTCGGGGTAGCGGGCGTGCACCGTTCTTTTCAAGAGACCCAGTACTTC.

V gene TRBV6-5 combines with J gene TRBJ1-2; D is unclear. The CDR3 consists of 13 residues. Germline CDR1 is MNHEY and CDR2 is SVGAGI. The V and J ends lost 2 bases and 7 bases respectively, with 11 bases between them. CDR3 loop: CASSYQPRAGYTF. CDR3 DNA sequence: TGTGCCAGCAGTTACCAACCACGGGCTGGCTACACCTTC.

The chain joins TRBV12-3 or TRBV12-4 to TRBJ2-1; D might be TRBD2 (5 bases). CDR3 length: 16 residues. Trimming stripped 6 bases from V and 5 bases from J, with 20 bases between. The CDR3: CASSLNHRAANNEQFF. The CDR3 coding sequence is TGTGCCAGCAGCCTGAACCATAGAGCGGCTAACAATGAGCAGTTCTTC.

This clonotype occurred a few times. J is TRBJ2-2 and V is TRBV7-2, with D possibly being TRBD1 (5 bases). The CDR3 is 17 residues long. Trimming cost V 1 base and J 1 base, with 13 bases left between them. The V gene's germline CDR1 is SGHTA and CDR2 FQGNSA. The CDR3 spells CASSLVSGPLNTGELFF. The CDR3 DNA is TGTGCCAGCAGCTTAGTATCAGGGCCCCTGAACACCGGGGAGCTGTTTTTT.

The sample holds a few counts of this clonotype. The CDR3 sequence: CASIQTGANTEAFF. The CDR3 nucleotides are TGTGCCAGCATTCAGACAGGGGCGAACACTGAAGCTTTCTTT. The genes are TRBV6-1 and TRBJ1-1, with 8 positions matching TRBD1. Germline CDR1 MNHNS, CDR2 SASEGT. The CDR3 totals 14 residues. J gave up 1 base and V 7 bases, and 5 bases lay outside the gene matches.

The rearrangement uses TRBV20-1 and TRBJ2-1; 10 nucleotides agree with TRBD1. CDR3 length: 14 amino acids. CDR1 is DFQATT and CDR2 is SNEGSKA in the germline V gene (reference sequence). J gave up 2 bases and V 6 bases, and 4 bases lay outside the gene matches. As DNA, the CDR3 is TGCAGTGCAACGGACAGGGGGACCTACAATGAGCAGTTCTTC. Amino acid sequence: CSATDRGTYNEQFF.

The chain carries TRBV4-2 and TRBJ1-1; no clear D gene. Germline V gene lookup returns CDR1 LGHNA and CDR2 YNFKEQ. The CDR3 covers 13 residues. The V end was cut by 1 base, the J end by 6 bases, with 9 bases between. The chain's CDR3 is CASSQGGGSEAFF. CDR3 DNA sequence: TGTGCCAGCAGCCAAGGGGGAGGGTCTGAAGCTTTCTTT.

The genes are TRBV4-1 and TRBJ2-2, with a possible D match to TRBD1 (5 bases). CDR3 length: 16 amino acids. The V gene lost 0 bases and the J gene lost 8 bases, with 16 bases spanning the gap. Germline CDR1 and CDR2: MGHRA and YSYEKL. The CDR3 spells CASSQDRTPRTGELFF. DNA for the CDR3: TGCGCCAGCAGCCAAGATAGGACACCTAGGACGGGGGAGCTGTTTTTT.

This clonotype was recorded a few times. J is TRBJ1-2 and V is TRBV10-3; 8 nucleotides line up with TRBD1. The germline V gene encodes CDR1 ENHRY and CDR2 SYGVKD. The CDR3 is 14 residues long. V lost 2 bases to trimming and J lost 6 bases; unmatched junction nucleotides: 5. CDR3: CAISETGGRDGYTF. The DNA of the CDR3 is TGTGCCATCAGTGAGACAGGGGGTAGGGATGGCTACACCTTC.

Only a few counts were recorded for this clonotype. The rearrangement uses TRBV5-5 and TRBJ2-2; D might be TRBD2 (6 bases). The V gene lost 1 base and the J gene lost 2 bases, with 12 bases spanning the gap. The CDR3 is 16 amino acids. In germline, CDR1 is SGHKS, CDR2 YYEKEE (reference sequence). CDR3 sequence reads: CASSLLAGTNTGELFF. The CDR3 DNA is TGTGCCAGCAGCTTGTTAGCCGGGACTAACACCGGGGAGCTGTTTTTT.

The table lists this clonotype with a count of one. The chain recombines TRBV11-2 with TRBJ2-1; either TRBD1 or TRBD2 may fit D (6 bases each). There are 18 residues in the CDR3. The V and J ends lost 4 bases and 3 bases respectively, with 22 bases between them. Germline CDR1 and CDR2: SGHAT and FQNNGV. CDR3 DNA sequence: TGTGCCAGCAGCTCCAGGAGGGGTATCGGGGGCTACTACAATGAGCAGTTCTTC. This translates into CASSSRRGIGGYYNEQFF.

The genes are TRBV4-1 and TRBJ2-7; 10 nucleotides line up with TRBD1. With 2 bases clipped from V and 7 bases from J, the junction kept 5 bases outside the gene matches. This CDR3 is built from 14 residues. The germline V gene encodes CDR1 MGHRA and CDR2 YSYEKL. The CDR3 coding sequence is TGCGCCAGCAGCCAACGGGACAGGGGCCGGGAGCAGTACTTC. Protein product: CASSQRDRGREQYF.

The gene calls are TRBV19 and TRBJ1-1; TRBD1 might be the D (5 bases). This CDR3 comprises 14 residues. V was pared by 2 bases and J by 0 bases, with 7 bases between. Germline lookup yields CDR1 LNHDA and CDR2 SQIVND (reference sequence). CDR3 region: CASSIQGMNTEAFF. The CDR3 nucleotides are TGTGCCAGTAGTATACAGGGTATGAACACTGAAGCTTTCTTT.

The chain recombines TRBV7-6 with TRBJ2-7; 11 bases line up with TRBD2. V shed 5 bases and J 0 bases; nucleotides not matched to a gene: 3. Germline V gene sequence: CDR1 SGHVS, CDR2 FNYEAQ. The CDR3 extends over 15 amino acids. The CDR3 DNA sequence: TGTGCCAGCAGCCTACTAGCGGGGGACTCCTACGAGCAGTACTTC. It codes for CASSLLAGDSYEQYF.

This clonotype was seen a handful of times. The chain's CDR3 is CASRYVGRGAGYTF. The CDR3 DNA sequence: TGTGCCAGCAGGTACGTCGGCAGGGGCGCCGGCTACACCTTC. This chain links TRBV28 with TRBJ1-2, with D perhaps TRBD1 (6 bases). CDR1 and CDR2 from the germline V gene are MDHEN and SYDVKM. The ends were cut back, 6 bases at V and 8 bases at J, with 19 bases in the middle. The CDR3 totals 14 residues.

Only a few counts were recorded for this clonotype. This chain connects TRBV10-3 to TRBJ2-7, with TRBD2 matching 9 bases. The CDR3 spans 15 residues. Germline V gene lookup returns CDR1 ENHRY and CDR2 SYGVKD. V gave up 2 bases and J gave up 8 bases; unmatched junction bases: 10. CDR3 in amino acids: CAISETAGGTNKQYF. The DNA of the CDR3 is TGTGCCATCAGTGAGACGGCGGGAGGGACGAACAAGCAGTACTTC.

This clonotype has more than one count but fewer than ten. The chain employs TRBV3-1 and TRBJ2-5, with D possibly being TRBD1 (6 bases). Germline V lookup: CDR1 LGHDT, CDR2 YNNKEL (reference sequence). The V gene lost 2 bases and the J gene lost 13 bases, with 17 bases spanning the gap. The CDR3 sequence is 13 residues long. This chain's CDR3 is CASSQYNTGHPYF. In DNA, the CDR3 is TGTGCCAGCAGCCAATACAATACGGGACACCCGTACTTC.

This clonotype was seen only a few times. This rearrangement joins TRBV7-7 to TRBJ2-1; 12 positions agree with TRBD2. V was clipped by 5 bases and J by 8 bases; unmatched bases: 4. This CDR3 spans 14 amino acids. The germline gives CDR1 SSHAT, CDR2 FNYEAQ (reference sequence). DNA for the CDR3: TGTGCCAGCAGCCAGACTAGCGGGAGCGATGAGCAGTTCTTC. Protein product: CASSQTSGSDEQFF.

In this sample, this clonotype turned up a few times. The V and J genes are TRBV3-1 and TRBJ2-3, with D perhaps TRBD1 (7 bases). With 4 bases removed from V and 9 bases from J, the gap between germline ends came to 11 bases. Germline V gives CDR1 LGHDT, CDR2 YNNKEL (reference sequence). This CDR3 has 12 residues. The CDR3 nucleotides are TGTGCCAGCAGCCCAGGGGGGTCAACGCAGTATTTT. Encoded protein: CASSPGGSTQYF.

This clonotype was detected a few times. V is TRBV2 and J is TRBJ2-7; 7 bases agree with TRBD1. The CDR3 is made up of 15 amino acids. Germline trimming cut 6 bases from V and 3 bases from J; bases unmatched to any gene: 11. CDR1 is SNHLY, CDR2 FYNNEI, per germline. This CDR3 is CASRDPPTGRYEQYF. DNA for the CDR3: TGTGCCAGCAGGGACCCCCCGACAGGGCGCTACGAGCAGTACTTC. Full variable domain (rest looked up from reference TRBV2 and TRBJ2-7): EPEVTQTPSHQVTQMGQEVILRCVPISNHLYFYWYRQILGQKVEFLVSFYNNEISEKSEIFDDQFSVERPDGSNFTLKIRSTKLEDSAMYFCASRDPPTGRYEQYFGPGTRLTVT.

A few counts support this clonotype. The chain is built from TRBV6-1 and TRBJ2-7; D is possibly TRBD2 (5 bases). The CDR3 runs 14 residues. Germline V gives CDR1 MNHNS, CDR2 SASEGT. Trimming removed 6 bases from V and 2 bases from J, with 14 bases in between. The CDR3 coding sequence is TGTGCCAGCAGGGGGAGATCGCGGGCCTACGAGCAGTACTTC. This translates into CASRGRSRAYEQYF.

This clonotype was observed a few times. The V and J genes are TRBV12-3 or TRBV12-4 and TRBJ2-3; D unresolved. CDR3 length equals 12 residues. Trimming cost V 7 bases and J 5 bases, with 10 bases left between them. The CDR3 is CASTHLGDTQYF. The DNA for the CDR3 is TGTGCCAGCACCCACCTAGGAGATACGCAGTATTTT.

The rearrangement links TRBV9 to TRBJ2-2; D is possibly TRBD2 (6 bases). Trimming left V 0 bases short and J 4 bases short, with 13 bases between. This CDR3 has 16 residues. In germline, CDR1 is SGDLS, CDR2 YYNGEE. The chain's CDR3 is CASSVVGSGTTGELFF. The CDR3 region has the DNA TGTGCCAGCAGCGTAGTGGGTAGCGGTACCACCGGGGAGCTGTTTTTT.

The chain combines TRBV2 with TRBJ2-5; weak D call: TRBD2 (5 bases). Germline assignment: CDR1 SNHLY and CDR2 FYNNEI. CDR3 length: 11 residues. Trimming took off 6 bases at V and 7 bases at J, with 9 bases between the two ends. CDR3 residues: CASSAEGTQYF. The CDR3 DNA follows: TGTGCCAGCAGCGCCGAGGGGACCCAGTACTTC. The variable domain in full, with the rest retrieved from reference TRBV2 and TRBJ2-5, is EPEVTQTPSHQVTQMGQEVILRCVPISNHLYFYWYRQILGQKVEFLVSFYNNEISEKSEIFDDQFSVERPDGSNFTLKIRSTKLEDSAMYFCASSAEGTQYFGPGTRLLVL.

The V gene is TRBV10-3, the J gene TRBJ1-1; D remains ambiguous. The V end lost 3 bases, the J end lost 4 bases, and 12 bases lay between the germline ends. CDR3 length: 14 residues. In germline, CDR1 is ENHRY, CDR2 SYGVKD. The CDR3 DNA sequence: TGTGCCATCAGTGAATTGGGTCGCGGCACTGAAGCTTTCTTT. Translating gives CAISELGRGTEAFF.

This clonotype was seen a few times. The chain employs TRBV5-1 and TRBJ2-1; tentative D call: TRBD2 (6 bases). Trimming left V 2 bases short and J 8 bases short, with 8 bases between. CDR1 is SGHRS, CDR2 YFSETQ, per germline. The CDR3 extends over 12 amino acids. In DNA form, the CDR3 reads TGCGCCAGCAGCTTTGCTAGCGATGAGCAGTTCTTC. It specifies CASSFASDEQFF.